Listed below are T cell receptor beta chains from one sample, sequenced in a study of blood T cell repertoires in COVID-19. TCRdb keeps only in-frame clones here, not all; method: immunoSEQ multiplex PCR. The sample consists of 200,000 to 250,000 clones, 70% to 90% of them appearing once. The source material was peripheral blood. These receptors came from a man between 18 and 35 years old with active or convalescent COVID-19. Both conserved end residues are part of each CDR3. The order of the fields is V gene, clone size, J gene, D gene, CDR3 protein, CDR3 DNA. D genes are given only for firm matches. The size of a clone is reported for some rows only, either as once, few or many, or as a class for expanded clones.

>TRBV27|once|TRBJ2-5|TRBD2
CASSKMTSGKETQYF
TGTGCCAGCAGCAAAATGACTAGCGGCAAAGAGACCCAGTACTTC
>TRBV24-1|.|TRBJ2-1|.
CATATGGGYNEQFF
TGTGCCACAGCTACAGGGGGGGGTTACAATGAGCAGTTCTTC
>TRBV10-2|.|TRBJ2-2|.
CASRKFYNTGELFF
TGCGCCAGCAGAAAATTTTATAACACCGGGGAGCTGTTTTTT
>TRBV14|.|TRBJ1-1|.
CASKGGLGRGYGEAFF
TGTGCCAGCAAAGGCGGGCTTGGTCGAGGGTATGGTGAAGCTTTCTTT
>TRBV2|once|TRBJ1-2|.
CASRDSGEGYTF
TGTGCCAGCAGGGACAGCGGAGAGGGCTACACCTTC
>TRBV3-1/TRBV3-2|.|TRBJ1-1|TRBD1
CASSQDLGTERNTEAFF
TGTGCCAGCAGCCAAGATCTCGGGACAGAGAGGAACACTGAAGCTTTCTTT
>TRBV2|once|TRBJ2-1|.
CASSERKYNEQFF
TGTGCCAGCAGTGAGAGGAAATACAATGAGCAGTTCTTC
>TRBV4-2|once|TRBJ1-4|.
CASSQETGGRLEKLFF
TGTGCCAGCAGCCAAGAGACCGGGGGTAGGTTGGAAAAACTGTTTTTT
>TRBV16|.|TRBJ1-2|.
CASSQSVRGYTF
TGTGCCAGCAGCCAATCGGTGCGGGGCTACACCTTC
>TRBV10-3|.|TRBJ2-5|TRBD2
CAIKTSGETQYF
TGTGCCATAAAAACTAGCGGAGAGACCCAGTACTTC
>TRBV7-2|.|TRBJ1-3|.
CASSPGSSGNTIYF
TGTGCCAGCAGCCCAGGAAGCTCTGGAAACACCATATATTTT
>TRBV30|once|TRBJ1-1|TRBD1
CAWFRGRRDTEAFF
TGTGCCTGGTTTAGGGGGCGGCGGGACACTGAAGCTTTCTTT
>TRBV6-5|.|TRBJ1-2|.
CASRESLDRGAGYTF
TGTGCCAGCAGGGAGAGCTTGGACCGGGGAGCCGGCTACACCTTC
>TRBV27|.|TRBJ2-6|TRBD1
CASKGGPGANVLTF
TGTGCCAGCAAAGGGGGCCCTGGGGCCAACGTCCTGACTTTC
>TRBV10-2|.|TRBJ2-2|TRBD1
CASSESHRGRDGELFF
TGCGCCAGCAGTGAGAGTCACAGGGGGCGAGACGGGGAGCTGTTTTTT
>TRBV6-4|.|TRBJ2-3|.
CASSDNPGTDTQYF
TGTGCCAGCAGTGACAATCCGGGCACAGATACGCAGTATTTT
>TRBV5-1|.|TRBJ1-1|.
CASSLASTGNTEAFF
TGCGCCAGCAGCTTGGCCTCCACAGGGAACACTGAAGCTTTCTTT
>TRBV29-1|.|TRBJ1-1|.
CSVERPGFKAEHNAEAFF
TGCAGCGTTGAAAGGCCTGGGTTTAAGGCGGAGCATAATGCTGAAGCTTTCTTT
>TRBV9|.|TRBJ2-5|TRBD2
CASSVGLAREGLEETQYF
TGTGCCAGCAGCGTAGGACTCGCGCGGGAGGGCCTAGAAGAGACCCAGTACTTC
>TRBV19|.|TRBJ2-7|.
CASSSEGVFYEQYF
TGTGCCAGTAGCTCAGAAGGGGTTTTCTACGAGCAGTACTTC
>TRBV5-1|.|TRBJ2-7|.
CASSLETVSYEQYF
TGCGCCAGCAGCTTGGAGACAGTTTCCTACGAGCAGTACTTC
>TRBV21-1|.|TRBJ1-1|.
CASSPERNTEAFF
TGTGCCAGCAGCCCTGAGAGAAACACTGAAGCTTTCTTT
>TRBV4-3|.|TRBJ2-3|TRBD2
CASSQDLLARLGDTQYF
TGCGCCAGCAGCCAAGATCTACTAGCGAGATTGGGAGATACGCAGTATTTT
>TRBV6-1|.|TRBJ2-7|.
CASSEALLKHSYEQYF
TGTGCCAGCAGTGAAGCGTTACTGAAGCACTCCTACGAGCAGTACTTC
>TRBV3-1/TRBV3-2|once|TRBJ2-4|.
CASSQEVTWRVDIQYF
TGTGCCAGCAGCCAAGAGGTCACCTGGAGAGTAGACATTCAGTACTTC
>TRBV30|.|TRBJ1-2|TRBD1
CARGPQGASGYTF
TGTGCCAGGGGGCCCCAGGGGGCGAGCGGCTACACCTTC
>TRBV20-1|.|TRBJ1-3|.
CSASRGTGNTIYF
TGCAGTGCTAGTCGAGGGACTGGAAACACCATATATTTT
>TRBV5-4|.|TRBJ1-3|.
CASSLAGYSGNTIYF
TGTGCCAGCAGCTTGGCAGGTTACTCTGGAAACACCATATATTTT
>TRBV9|.|TRBJ1-1|.
CASSVDSLNTEAFF
TGTGCCAGCAGCGTAGATTCCCTAAACACTGAAGCTTTCTTT
>TRBV7-9|.|TRBJ2-1|.
CASSLKGHTEGREQFF
TGTGCCAGCAGCTTAAAAGGACACACCGAAGGAAGGGAGCAGTTCTTC
>TRBV5-1|.|TRBJ2-1|.
CASSANNEQFF
TGCGCCAGCAGCGCTAACAATGAGCAGTTCTTC
>TRBV5-4|few|TRBJ2-1|TRBD2
CASSWGLAGGAEQFF
TGTGCCAGCAGCTGGGGACTAGCGGGAGGAGCTGAGCAGTTCTTC
>TRBV11-2|.|TRBJ2-3|.
CASTIGVGTDTQYF
TGTGCCAGCACCATCGGGGTGGGCACAGATACGCAGTATTTT
>TRBV6-1|.|TRBJ2-5|TRBD1
CASSESQGARKWVRETQYF
TGTGCCAGCAGTGAATCACAGGGGGCGCGGAAATGGGTTAGGGAGACCCAGTACTTC
>TRBV5-1|.|TRBJ2-6|TRBD2
CASSLAPSGNSGANVLTF
TGCGCCAGCAGCTTGGCTCCTAGCGGGAACTCTGGGGCCAACGTCCTGACTTTC
>TRBV7-2|.|TRBJ2-5|.
CASSPTRAQETQYF
TGTGCCAGCAGCCCTACTAGGGCGCAAGAGACCCAGTACTTC